A selection of T cell receptor beta chains follows, all from one sample in a study of blood T cell repertoires in COVID-19. TCRdb's copy holds only in-frame clones and misses some; the assay was immunoSEQ multiplex PCR. The data show approximately 250,000 clones, roughly 84% seen once. The material sequenced was peripheral blood. These receptors all stem from a man aged 35 to 55 who had recovered from COVID-19. Each CDR3 is given with its conserved first and last residue. The D gene is left open where the match is weak. For some rows the clone size is stated as once, few or many, or as a class when expanded; others skip it.

abundance | d_gene | len | j_gene | v_gene | CDR3nt | CDR3aa
once | NA | 12 | TRBJ2-7 | TRBV5-6 | TGTGCCAGCAGCCGACAGTCCTACGAGCAGTACTTC | CASSRQSYEQYF
NA | TRBD1 | 14 | TRBJ1-2 | TRBV10-3 | TGTGCCATCAGTAAGACAGGGGGTGACTATGGCTACACCTTC | CAISKTGGDYGYTF
NA | TRBD2 | 15 | TRBJ2-7 | TRBV7-9 | TGTGCCAGCAGCCCGATTAGCGGGATAGCCTACGAGCAGTACTTC | CASSPISGIAYEQYF
NA | NA | 13 | TRBJ2-7 | TRBV7-9 | TGTGCCAGCAGCACATCGATTCGCCGCGAGCAGTACTTC | CASSTSIRREQYF
NA | NA | 14 | TRBJ1-6 | TRBV6-7 | TGTGCCAGCAGGCCACGACAAAGGAATTCACCCCTCCACTTT | CASRPRQRNSPLHF
NA | TRBD2 | 15 | TRBJ2-1 | TRBV7-2 | TGTGCCAGCAGCTCCGGGACTACGGTCTACAATGAGCAGTTCTTC | CASSSGTTVYNEQFF
NA | TRBD2 | 13 | TRBJ2-1 | TRBV12-3/TRBV12-4 | TGTGCCAGCAGTAGAGCGGGAGGCAATGAGCAGTTCTTC | CASSRAGGNEQFF
NA | TRBD1 | 14 | TRBJ1-6 | TRBV15 | TGTGCCACCACCGACAGGGGATACAATTCACCCCTCCACTTT | CATTDRGYNSPLHF
NA | NA | 15 | TRBJ2-4 | TRBV6-2/TRBV6-3 | TGTGCCAGCAGCCTACGTGGGGCTGCAAGACCACCTCAGTACTTC | CASSLRGAARPPQYF
NA | NA | 12 | TRBJ1-3 | TRBV12-3/TRBV12-4 | TGTGCCAGCAGTTTTACCGGGGACACCATATATTTT | CASSFTGDTIYF
NA | TRBD2 | 14 | TRBJ2-5 | TRBV29-1 | TGCAGCGTTGGGGGGAGGGCAGTCCAAGAGACCCAGTACTTC | CSVGGRAVQETQYF
NA | NA | 12 | TRBJ1-2 | TRBV2 | TGTGCCAGCAGTGGACAGAGCTATGGCTACACCTTC | CASSGQSYGYTF
NA | NA | 15 | TRBJ1-3 | TRBV19 | TGTGCCAGTAGTATAGATCTACGCTCTGGAAACACCATATATTTT | CASSIDLRSGNTIYF
NA | TRBD2 | 16 | TRBJ2-5 | TRBV5-1 | TGCGCCAGCAGCTTGGCCGTCCTAGCGGGGGAAGAGACCCAGTACTTC | CASSLAVLAGEETQYF
NA | TRBD1 | 15 | TRBJ1-5 | TRBV16 | TGTGCCAGCAGCCAATCGTCGACAGGGAATCAGCCCCAGCATTTT | CASSQSSTGNQPQHF
NA | TRBD1 | 15 | TRBJ1-1 | TRBV7-9 | TGTGCCAGCAGCGCCCGGGGACAGGGGGTCACTGAAGCTTTCTTT | CASSARGQGVTEAFF
once | TRBD2 | 17 | TRBJ2-1 | TRBV18 | TGTGCCAGCTCACCTGGGCTAGCGGGGGCTCTAGGGCATGAGCAGTTCTTC | CASSPGLAGALGHEQFF
NA | TRBD1 | 18 | TRBJ2-7 | TRBV4-3 | TGCGCCAGCAGCCCAGACGGGACAGGGAGTGGGCCCTCCTACGAGCAGTACTTC | CASSPDGTGSGPSYEQYF
NA | TRBD1 | 14 | TRBJ1-4 | TRBV29-1 | TGCAGCGCCTCCAGGGGGCGCGGACGGGAAAAACTGTTTTTT | CSASRGRGREKLFF
once | NA | 13 | TRBJ1-2 | TRBV3-1/TRBV3-2 | TGTGCCAGCAGCCTTGGAGGTTGGGATGGCTACACCTTC | CASSLGGWDGYTF
NA | TRBD2 | 15 | TRBJ2-2 | TRBV7-2 | TGTGCCAGCAGCTTCGCGGGGGGGAACACCGGGGAGCTGTTTTTT | CASSFAGGNTGELFF
once | TRBD1 | 15 | TRBJ1-5 | TRBV2 | TGTGCCAGCAGTTTTGGACAGGGGGCACATCAGCCCCAGCATTTT | CASSFGQGAHQPQHF
NA | NA | 18 | TRBJ2-2 | TRBV5-6 | TGTGCCAGCAGCTTGGTCGGGGGGCTGATACCCCCCTCCGGGGAGCTGTTTTTT | CASSLVGGLIPPSGELFF
NA | NA | 15 | TRBJ1-5 | TRBV3-1/TRBV3-2 | TGTGCCAGCAGCCAAGCGCAGAGGTGCGATCAGCCCCAGCATTTT | CASSQAQRCDQPQHF
NA | TRBD2 | 13 | TRBJ2-3 | TRBV14 | TGTGCCCCCAGCGGGGACAGCACAGATACGCAGTATTTT | CAPSGDSTDTQYF
NA | NA | 16 | TRBJ1-2 | TRBV29-1 | TGCAGCGTTCACAACAGGGAAACGTTAGCTAACTATGGCTACACCTTC | CSVHNRETLANYGYTF
NA | TRBD1 | 16 | TRBJ2-5 | TRBV9 | TGTGCCAGCAGCAAAGGGACAGGCAGTCCCGAAGAGACCCAGTACTTC | CASSKGTGSPEETQYF
once | TRBD1 | 14 | TRBJ2-3 | TRBV11-2 | TGTGCCAGTCGGGGACAGGGGGCCGCAGATACGCAGTATTTT | CASRGQGAADTQYF
once | TRBD1 | 17 | TRBJ2-3 | TRBV19 | TGTGCCAGTAGCCACCCCGGGACAGGGGGCACCACAGATACGCAGTATTTT | CASSHPGTGGTTDTQYF
NA | TRBD1 | 16 | TRBJ2-7 | TRBV10-3 | TGTGCCATCAGTCTGCTAAAAGACAGGGGCGTGGACGAGCAGTACTTC | CAISLLKDRGVDEQYF
few | TRBD2 | 18 | TRBJ2-3 | TRBV7-6 | TGTGCCAGCAGCTCACTCCCCCCTAGCGGTGCCTACACAGATACGCAGTATTTT | CASSSLPPSGAYTDTQYF
once | TRBD2 | 16 | TRBJ2-1 | TRBV4-1 | TGCGCCAGCAGCCAGGGGTGGGCTAGCGGGTACAATGAGCAGTTCTTC | CASSQGWASGYNEQFF
once | TRBD2 | 19 | TRBJ2-2 | TRBV6-1 | TGTGCCAGCAGTGCACCATCCCCTAGCGGGGGGCCTAACACCGGGGAGCTGTTTTTT | CASSAPSPSGGPNTGELFF
NA | NA | 15 | TRBJ2-3 | TRBV11-3 | TGTGCCAGCAGCTTAAGAAGCGAGAACACAGATACGCAGTATTTT | CASSLRSENTDTQYF
NA | NA | 15 | TRBJ1-2 | TRBV7-2 | TGTGCCAGCAGCTTATCGGGCGGGAGGGGCCCTGGCTACACCTTC | CASSLSGGRGPGYTF
NA | NA | 14 | TRBJ1-3 | TRBV7-8 | TGTGCCAGCAAACCCGACAGGACTGGAAACACCATATATTTT | CASKPDRTGNTIYF
NA | NA | 13 | TRBJ2-6 | TRBV6-6 | TGTGCCATCGCCGGCTCTGGGGCCAACGTCCTGACTTTC | CAIAGSGANVLTF
NA | TRBD1 | 16 | TRBJ2-3 | TRBV3-1/TRBV3-2 | TGTGCCAGCAGCCTTGTAGGGGACAGGGGCACAGATACGCAGTATTTT | CASSLVGDRGTDTQYF
NA | TRBD1 | 13 | TRBJ2-1 | TRBV7-2 | TGTGCCAGCAGCTTTAGGACAGGGACTGAGCAGTTCTTC | CASSFRTGTEQFF
NA | TRBD1 | 15 | TRBJ2-1 | TRBV5-4 | TGTGCCAGCAGCTCACTGGGACAGACTTACAATGAGCAGTTCTTC | CASSSLGQTYNEQFF
NA | NA | 14 | TRBJ1-1 | TRBV16 | TGTGCCAGCAGCCATTCAACCGGGACAACTGAAGCTTTCTTT | CASSHSTGTTEAFF
NA | NA | 13 | TRBJ2-7 | TRBV7-2 | TGTGCCAGCAGCGCGAGACAGCCATACGAGCAGTACTTC | CASSARQPYEQYF
NA | NA | 12 | TRBJ1-2 | TRBV19 | TGTGCCAGTACCATCCGGGGGGATGGCTACACCTTC | CASTIRGDGYTF
NA | TRBD2 | 19 | TRBJ2-3 | TRBV10-3 | TGTGCCATCAGTGAGCCCGACCGCAAACTAGCGGGGCAAACAGATACGCAGTATTTT | CAISEPDRKLAGQTDTQYF
NA | NA | 12 | TRBJ1-2 | TRBV11-3 | TGTGCCAGCAGCTTACAAAACTATGGCTACACCTTC | CASSLQNYGYTF
few | NA | 14 | TRBJ1-1 | TRBV7-2 | TGTGCCAGCACCCAGGGGACGGCGAACACTGAAGCTTTCTTT | CASTQGTANTEAFF